This T cell receptor beta chain was obtained from a study of immune evolution from preneoplasia to lung adenocarcinoma (dated by TCRdb to 2020 to 2022). Regarding the study in general: No AAH lesions showed HLA loss of heterozygosity, compared with around 7% of AIS, around 14% of MIA and approximately 35% of ADC lesions. According to the study, more than 100 samples were used for TCR sequencing. POLYSOLVER was used to infer Class I HLA alleles from exome data, and LOHHLA was used to detect allele-specific HLA loss. The sample size was set by how many specimens were available, not by a prior power calculation. Resected precursor lesions (AAH, AIS, MIA) and invasive adenocarcinomas were compared against paired morphologically normal lung tissue. In total, the cohort included roughly 49 patients with pulmonary nodules, all of whom underwent surgical resection. Whole exome sequencing and methylation data from the same cohort of nodules were integrated with the immune data. Immune contexture across lung adenocarcinoma precursors and invasive adenocarcinoma was profiled using immune gene expression, TCR sequencing and multiplex immunofluorescence. The TCR sequencing data were obtained from a few dozen patients. Findings and caveats that apply to the study as a whole: Normal lung had the highest top T cell clone frequencies, which appeared to decline progressively from AAH through AIS, MIA and invasive adenocarcinoma. KRAS-mutant nodules showed the highest T cell clonality compared with EGFR-mutant or double wild-type lesions. Because all patients were from Japan and China, applicability to Western populations was uncertain. The findings reflected association rather than direct causation, and larger cohorts with long-term follow-up and longitudinal biopsies were considered necessary. Clonality was highest in normal lung, while later-stage lesions appeared to show lower clonality but higher T cell density and diversity.

Between the mid-2010s and the late 2010s, the patients underwent resection in either Japan or China. The histologic diagnosis of each case was independently confirmed on H&E slides by two lung cancer pathologists. Premalignant or tumor cells were enriched for nucleic acid extraction by macro-dissection performed after pathologic assessment. The AllPrep DNA/RNA FFPE Kit was used to isolate DNA from FFPE tissue. Concerning this clone: Its antigen is not yet known. Qualities for individual bases were not recorded, and no much larger clone is one base off.

The CDR3 contains 14 residues, cysteine and phenylalanine counted. Just the 42-base CDR3 DNA is kept, in frame starting at base 1. The germline ends are 9 bases apart after V is trimmed by 2 bases and J by 2 bases. The germline V gene supplies CDR1 SGHRS and CDR2 YFSETQ. Using the immunoSEQ hsTCRbeta Kit, TCR beta CDR3 regions were sequenced from DNA. The original pipeline was this. TCR sequencing data were analysed with the ImmunoSEQ Analyzer. T cell clonality was defined as 1 minus Pielou's evenness, as computed on productive rearrangements. To measure T cell diversity, the inverse Simpson index was applied to productive templates. T cell density was TCR beta template counts normalized to usable DNA, estimated by amplifying and sequencing housekeeping genes. Two-sided Kruskal-Wallis tests were used to compare TCR metrics between histologic stages. What TCRdb holds here is the immuneACCESS table cut down to in-frame rearrangements. Part of the clones is not present; checked against another copy, under half of the missing clones reflect an unresolved V gene, and the others are unexplained. D and trimming come from the DNA, and the V and J calls and clone size come from that table. For this sample the table gives about 2,800 clones, of which 75% to 85% were detected only once. The top ten clones comprise roughly 2.4% of the sample.

The specimen sequenced was FFPE atypical adenomatous hyperplasia tissue from the lung. Sample cell subset or site, as interpreted from the label and publication: atypical adenomatous hyperplasia (AAH), lung preneoplasia. The chain is made from TRBV5-1 and TRBJ2-3, with an unclear D gene assignment. This clonotype originated in a person aged 70 to 85 with lung adenocarcinoma. The DNA sequence is given as TGCGCCAGCAGCTTAGGTCAGCACACAGATACGCAGTATTTT. It is translated as CASSLGQHTDTQYF.